Following are 22 T cell receptor beta chains from one sample sequenced in a study of OX40 agonist ivuxolimab in advanced cancers. Produced via immunoSEQ multiplex PCR; TCRdb's table is partial and in-frame only. The sample holds 70,000 or so clones; around 84% are singletons and the top ten take less than 5%. The sequenced sample was CD4+ or CD8+ T cells sorted from blood, obtained in a trial of the OX40 agonist ivuxolimab. Receptors originate from an adult with an advanced solid tumor such as melanoma, head and neck, liver or kidney cancer.

This chain links TRBV6-5 with TRBJ2-7; TRBD1 matches 8 bases. With V trimmed by 6 bases and J by 2 bases, 9 bases remained unmatched. The CDR3 is 15 amino acids. CDR1 and CDR2 (germline): MNHEY, SVGAGI. The CDR3 sequence is CASSRVGQGAYEQYF. The CDR3 DNA is TGTGCCAGCAGCCGTGTCGGACAGGGCGCCTACGAGCAGTACTTC.

The chain has TRBV11-2 and TRBJ1-6, with D unresolved. This CDR3 comprises 13 residues. Trimming took 2 bases from V and 4 from J, leaving 3 bases between them. Germline V CDR1 and CDR2: SGHAT, FQNNGV. The CDR3 region has the DNA TGTGCCAGCAGCTTACAGTATAATTCACCCCTCCACTTT. The encoded protein is CASSLQYNSPLHF.

This sequence joins TRBV7-8 and TRBJ1-5; no clear D. V lost 0 bases, J lost 2 bases, and 11 bases lay in between. Germline V lookup: CDR1 SGHVS, CDR2 FQNEAQ. The length of the CDR3 is 16 residues. The CDR3 nucleotides read TGTGCCAGCAGCTTAGCGGGCAGTTTGGGCAATCAGCCCCAGCATTTT. It specifies CASSLAGSLGNQPQHF.

The genes are TRBV4-1 and TRBJ2-3; perhaps TRBD2 as D (6 bases). The CDR3 length is 16 residues. The V and J ends lost 0 bases and 6 bases respectively, with 16 bases between them. Germline loops: CDR1 MGHRA, CDR2 YSYEKL. CDR3 coding DNA: TGCGCCAGCAGCCAAGATCGGGGACTCCGTCCCGATACGCAGTATTTT. This translates into CASSQDRGLRPDTQYF.

The rearrangement uses TRBV7-9 and TRBJ1-2, with 9 bases identical to TRBD1. CDR1 is SEHNR and CDR2 is FQNEAQ in the germline V gene (reference sequence). CDR3 length equals 18 residues. The V and J ends lost 5 bases and 4 bases, in that order; junction bases with no gene match: 17. Here the CDR3 DNA reads TGTGCCAGCAGCGCTAGGGGCTCCGGGACAGGGCTTTCCTATGGCTACACCTTC. Translating it yields CASSARGSGTGLSYGYTF.

The CDR3 region has the DNA TGTGCCAGCAGTTTATCGGCGGGGATTAATTCACCCCTCCACTTT. As protein: CASSLSAGINSPLHF. This chain uses TRBV27 with TRBJ1-6; no clear D. The CDR3 totals 15 residues. Per germline, CDR1 MNHEY and CDR2 SMNVEV (reference sequence). The V end was cut by 0 bases, the J end by 6 bases, with 9 bases between.

The chain combines TRBV19 with TRBJ2-6, with no clear D. The CDR3 is 17 amino acids. Germline lookup yields CDR1 LNHDA and CDR2 SQIVND (reference sequence). V lost 4 bases, J lost 4 bases, and 17 bases lay in between. The chain's CDR3 is CASSTPRHAVGANVLTF. In DNA form, the CDR3 reads TGTGCCAGTAGTACTCCACGACACGCCGTGGGGGCCAACGTCCTGACTTTC.

The V call is TRBV5-4, the J call TRBJ2-1; tentatively, D is TRBD1 (5 bases). Germline V gene data show CDR1 as SGHNT and CDR2 as YYREEE (reference sequence). Trimming removed 2 bases at V and 0 bases at J, with 9 bases between. The CDR3 length is 15 residues. The CDR3 spells CASSFRASSYNEQFF. CDR3 in DNA: TGTGCCAGCAGCTTCAGGGCTAGCTCCTACAATGAGCAGTTCTTC.

The rearrangement joins TRBV19 to TRBJ1-2; 11 nucleotides align to TRBD1. The V and J ends lost 8 bases and 5 bases, in that order; junction bases with no gene match: 7. The CDR3 spans 14 residues. Germline V CDR1 and CDR2: LNHDA, SQIVND (reference sequence). CDR3 coding DNA: TGTGCCAGTTCCGGGACAGGGGGGTTTTATGGCTACACCTTC. Residues: CASSGTGGFYGYTF. The full variable domain, rest sourced from reference TRBV19 and TRBJ1-2, is DGGITQSPKYLFRKEGQNVTLSCEQNLNHDAMYWYRQDPGQGLRLIYYSQIVNDFQKGDIAEGYSVSREKKESFPLTVTSAQKNPTAFYLCASSGTGGFYGYTFGSGTRLTVV.

V usage is TRBV20-1 and J usage is TRBJ2-1; D is perhaps TRBD2 (5 bases). The germline V gene has CDR1 DFQATT and CDR2 SNEGSKA (reference sequence). The CDR3 length is 11 residues. Deletions cut 3 bases from V and 6 bases from J, with 6 bases between. For the CDR3, the DNA is TGCAGTGCTAGTGGAGGCAATGAGCAGTTCTTC. Its protein is CSASGGNEQFF.

The V call is TRBV6-5, the J call TRBJ2-2; D is perhaps TRBD1 (6 bases). The germline gives CDR1 MNHEY, CDR2 SVGAGI. V was cut by 11 bases and J by 1 base, with 14 bases left in between. This CDR3 is built from 14 residues. The CDR3 DNA reads TGTGCCGGCCGGGACACCTTGAACACCGGGGAGCTGTTTTTT. It encodes CAGRDTLNTGELFF.

This clone was counted between two and nine times. The chain recombines TRBV9 with TRBJ1-3, with 9 bases lining up with TRBD1. Germline CDR1 SGDLS, CDR2 YYNGEE. There are 15 residues in the CDR3. Trimming cost V 1 base and J 4 bases; bases outside gene matches: 3. CDR3 nucleotide sequence: TGTGCCAGCAGCGTATCGGGACAGGGAGGAAACACCATATATTTT. Residues: CASSVSGQGGNTIYF. The full variable domain, with the rest looked up from reference TRBV9 and TRBJ1-3, is DSGVTQTPKHLITATGQRVTLRCSPRSGDLSVYWYQQSLDQGLQFLIQYYNGEERAKGNILERFSAQQFPDLHSELNLSSLELGDSALYFCASSVSGQGGNTIYFGEGSWLTVV.

The chain carries TRBV28 and TRBJ2-3; a weak D match, TRBD2 (5 bases). CDR1 is MDHEN and CDR2 is SYDVKM in the germline V gene. The CDR3 runs to 17 residues. V was pared by 2 bases and J by 0 bases, with 15 bases between. The CDR3 nucleotides read TGTGCCAGCAGTTTAGGCGTTCGGGGAGCTAGCACAGATACGCAGTATTTT. Its protein product is CASSLGVRGASTDTQYF.

The chain combines TRBV5-1 with TRBJ1-1, with 8 nucleotides matching TRBD1. J lost 4 bases, V lost 0 bases, and 2 bases had no gene match. The germline V gene encodes CDR1 SGHRS and CDR2 YFSETQ. The CDR3 runs to 14 residues. CDR3 in amino acids: CASSLAQGATEAFF. CDR3 sequence (DNA): TGCGCCAGCAGCTTGGCCCAGGGGGCCACTGAAGCTTTCTTT.

This chain uses TRBV5-5 with TRBJ1-4, with D maybe TRBD1 (5 bases). Germline loops: CDR1 SGHKS, CDR2 YYEKEE (reference sequence). With 2 bases removed from V and 4 bases from J, the gap between germline ends came to 15 bases. This CDR3 is 16 amino acids long. CDR3 sequence reads: CASSFLRDLYNEKLFF. The CDR3, as DNA: TGTGCCAGCAGCTTCCTCCGGGACCTCTATAATGAAAAACTGTTTTTT. Full variable domain (remainder filled in from reference TRBV5-5 and TRBJ1-4): DAGVTQSPTHLIKTRGQQVTLRCSPISGHKSVSWYQQVLGQGPQFIFQYYEKEERGRGNFPDRFSARQFPNYSSELNVNALLLGDSALYLCASSFLRDLYNEKLFFGSGTQLSVL.

The V gene is TRBV2, the J gene TRBJ1-1; the D is unclear. Germline-derived CDR1 and CDR2 are SNHLY and FYNNEI. The V end lost 6 bases, the J end lost 8 bases, and 13 bases lay between the germline ends. The CDR3 has 12 amino acids. Written as DNA, the CDR3 is TGTGCCAGCAGCGAACGACTTGGGGAAGCTTTCTTT. Translating gives CASSERLGEAFF. Using reference TRBV2 and TRBJ1-1 for the parts outside the CDR3, the full variable domain is EPEVTQTPSHQVTQMGQEVILRCVPISNHLYFYWYRQILGQKVEFLVSFYNNEISEKSEIFDDQFSVERPDGSNFTLKIRSTKLEDSAMYFCASSERLGEAFFGQGTRLTVV.

This clone showed up just once. The chain has TRBV19 and TRBJ1-4, with 10 bases fitting TRBD1. CDR3 length: 15 amino acids. Germline CDR1 is LNHDA and CDR2 is SQIVND (reference sequence). Unmatched junction bases numbered 5, after V lost 0 bases and J lost 10 bases. The CDR3: CASSIEGTGARKLFF. CDR3 bases: TGTGCCAGTAGTATAGAGGGGACAGGGGCGAGAAAACTGTTTTTT.

V and J are TRBV28 and TRBJ1-5, with D maybe TRBD1 (5 bases). Trimming took 4 bases from V and 3 from J, leaving 13 bases between them. The CDR3 totals 15 residues. The germline gives CDR1 MDHEN, CDR2 SYDVKM. CDR3 DNA: TGTGCCAGCAGTTCCCGTCGGGGGAACAATCAGCCCCAGCATTTT. It codes for CASSSRRGNNQPQHF.

The chain links TRBV6-5 to TRBJ1-2; D is unclear. The V gene's germline CDR1 is MNHEY and CDR2 SVGAGI. CDR3 length equals 14 residues. V lost 5 bases to trimming and J lost 4 bases, with 14 bases between them. This CDR3 is CASSRDSRFYGYTF. The DNA for the CDR3 is TGTGCCAGCAGTCGGGATTCCCGGTTCTATGGCTACACCTTC.

The gene calls are TRBV11-2 and TRBJ2-3; no clear D. The germline gives CDR1 SGHAT, CDR2 FQNNGV. V lost 1 base to trimming and J lost 6 bases, with 14 bases between them. The CDR3 totals 15 residues. The CDR3: CASSLVNRLGDTQYF. The CDR3, as DNA: TGTGCCAGCAGCTTAGTCAACCGACTGGGTGATACGCAGTATTTT.

The chain couples TRBV6-1 to TRBJ2-6, with 7 positions matching TRBD1. The CDR3 length is 15 residues. J was trimmed by 0 bases and V by 11 bases; bases with no gene match: 7. Germline assignment: CDR1 MNHNS and CDR2 SASEGT. The CDR3 region has the DNA TGTGCCGCCGAGAGGGGGCGCTCTGGGGCCAACGTCCTGACTTTC. Its translation: CAAERGRSGANVLTF.

The rearrangement links TRBV7-9 to TRBJ2-3; 7 positions match TRBD2. The germline V gene encodes CDR1 SEHNR and CDR2 FQNEAQ (reference sequence). V trimming: 4 bases; J trimming: 4 bases; junction bases outside the gene matches: 11. The CDR3 is 16 amino acids. This chain's CDR3 is CASSSKRDWGADTQYF. CDR3 DNA: TGTGCCAGCAGCTCTAAGCGGGACTGGGGCGCAGATACGCAGTATTTT. Full variable domain (outside the CDR3, taken from reference TRBV7-9 and TRBJ2-3): DTGVSQNPRHKITKRGQNVTFRCDPISEHNRLYWYRQTLGQGPEFLTYFQNEAQLEKSRLLSDRFSAERPKGSFSTLEIQRTEQGDSAMYLCASSSKRDWGADTQYFGPGTRLTVL.